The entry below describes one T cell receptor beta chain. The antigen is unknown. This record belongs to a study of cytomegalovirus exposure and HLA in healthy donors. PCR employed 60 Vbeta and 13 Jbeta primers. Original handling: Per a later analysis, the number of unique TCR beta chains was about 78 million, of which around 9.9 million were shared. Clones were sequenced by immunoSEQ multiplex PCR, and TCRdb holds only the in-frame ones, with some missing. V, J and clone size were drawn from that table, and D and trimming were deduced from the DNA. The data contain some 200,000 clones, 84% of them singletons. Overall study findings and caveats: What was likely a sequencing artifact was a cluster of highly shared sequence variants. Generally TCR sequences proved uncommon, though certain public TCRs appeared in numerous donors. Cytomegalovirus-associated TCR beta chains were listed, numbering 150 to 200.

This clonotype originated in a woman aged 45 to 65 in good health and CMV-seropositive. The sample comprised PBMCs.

The CDR3 DNA sequence: TGTGCCAGCAGCTTATCGGGAGGACTTTACTACACCGGGGAGCTGTTTTTT. It specifies CASSLSGGLYYTGELFF. This chain joins TRBV11-2 and TRBJ2-2; 7 bases agree with TRBD2. This CDR3 contains 17 residues. V dropped 2 bases and J dropped 3; count of bases not matched to a gene: 9. Germline V gene data show CDR1 as SGHAT and CDR2 as FQNNGV.